These T cell receptor beta chains were read from a single sample in a study of blood T cell repertoires in COVID-19. Using immunoSEQ multiplex PCR, the repertoire was profiled, and TCRdb retains in-frame clones only, with some absent. Altogether about 210,000 clones are present, roughly four fifths being singletons, with the ten largest covering roughly 7.8%. The sequenced sample consisted of peripheral blood. The receptors derive from a woman aged 80 or over with COVID-19, enrolled during active disease. Each CDR3 is given without its conserved first and last residue. The order of the fields is CDR3 protein, J gene, V gene, D gene. The D gene is left open where the match is weak.

ASSEPPGTGSNEQF TRBJ2-1 TRBV10-1 TRBD1
ASSLGGRDYGYT TRBJ1-2 TRBV5-6 .
ASSVDQGGGEKLF TRBJ1-4 TRBV5-1 .
ASSPKGLYQETQY TRBJ2-5 TRBV19 .
ASSVPGTSTDTQY TRBJ2-3 TRBV28 .
ASSSDSSTEAF TRBJ1-1 TRBV7-7 .
ASSVGPMRVTEAF TRBJ1-1 TRBV9 .
ASSKSRPHSYGYT TRBJ1-2 TRBV21-1 .
ASSLGTRVNNEQF TRBJ2-1 TRBV5-1 .
ASREFFGGYT TRBJ1-2 TRBV5-1 .
ASSKTPSYEQY TRBJ2-7 TRBV6-2/TRBV6-3 .
ASSSETGWNTEAF TRBJ1-1 TRBV5-6 .
ATSRDSGFNQPQH TRBJ1-5 TRBV15 .
AARQGADTIY TRBJ1-3 TRBV10-3 TRBD1
ASSFQGPFGGYT TRBJ1-2 TRBV28 .
ASSISTTGRYT TRBJ1-2 TRBV19 .
ASSQGLSSSYNEQF TRBJ2-1 TRBV4-2 .
ASQLPGGYGYT TRBJ1-2 TRBV28 .
ASNPDRGRHYGYT TRBJ1-2 TRBV2 TRBD1
ASSQTRDRENYGYT TRBJ1-2 TRBV4-1 TRBD1
ASSTPTPGVGYGYT TRBJ1-2 TRBV11-2 .
ASSVDGRNNSPLH TRBJ1-6 TRBV9 .
ASSTDSLSYNEQF TRBJ2-1 TRBV11-1 .
ASSFQKPSRHGGNTIY TRBJ1-3 TRBV7-6 .
ASSQGVRVSPLH TRBJ1-6 TRBV14 .
ASTYGGINTGELF TRBJ2-2 TRBV6-5 TRBD2
ASSSRNTDTQY TRBJ2-3 TRBV27 .
ASSTGAANEQF TRBJ2-1 TRBV18 TRBD1